This T cell receptor (beta chain) was found in a study of cytomegalovirus exposure and HLA in healthy donors. Study at large: An earlier analysis found 120 million or so unique TCR beta sequences from about 190 million T cells. Study-wide findings and caveats: A later analysis associated roughly 15,000 TCR beta sequences with HLA alleles at a 0.05 false discovery rate.

Unmatched junction bases numbered 4, after V lost 1 base and J lost 5 bases. CDR1 is SEHNR and CDR2 is FQNEAQ in the germline V gene (reference sequence). The CDR3 runs 16 residues. The PCR was carried out with 60 Vbeta primers and 13 Jbeta primers. Under the authors' procedure: As a later analysis found, there were 80 million or so unique TCR beta chains, of which roughly 11 million were shared. Profiling relied on immunoSEQ multiplex PCR, and the TCRdb table lists in-frame clones only, not all of them. Clonal size and the V and J genes are those of that table, whereas D and trimming came from the DNA. The repertoire has around 62,000 clones, about three quarters of them found once; the top ten carry approximately 5.4%. As for this clone: Its antigen remains unknown.

J is TRBJ2-1 and V is TRBV7-9, with 11 bases identical to TRBD1. What was sequenced was PBMCs. The sequence was collected from a male donor in good health and CMV-seropositive. The CDR3 DNA reads TGTGCCAGCAGCTTAGGGGGGACAGGGGGAAACAATGAGCAGTTCTTC. Its protein product is CASSLGGTGGNNEQFF.